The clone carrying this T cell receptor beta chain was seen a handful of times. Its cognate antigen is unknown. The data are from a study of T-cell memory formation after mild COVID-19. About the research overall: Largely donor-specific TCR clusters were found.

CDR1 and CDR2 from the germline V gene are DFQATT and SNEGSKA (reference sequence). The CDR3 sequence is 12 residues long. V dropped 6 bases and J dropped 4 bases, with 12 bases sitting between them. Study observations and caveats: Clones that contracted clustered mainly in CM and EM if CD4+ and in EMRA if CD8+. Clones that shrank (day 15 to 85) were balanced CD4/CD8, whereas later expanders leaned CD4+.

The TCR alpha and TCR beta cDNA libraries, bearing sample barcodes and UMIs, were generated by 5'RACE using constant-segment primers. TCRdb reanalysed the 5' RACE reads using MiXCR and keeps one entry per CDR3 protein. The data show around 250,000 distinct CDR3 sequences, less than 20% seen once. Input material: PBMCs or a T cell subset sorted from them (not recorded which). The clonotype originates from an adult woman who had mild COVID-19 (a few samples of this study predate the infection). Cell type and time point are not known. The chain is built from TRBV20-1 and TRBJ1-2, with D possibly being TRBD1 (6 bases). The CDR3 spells CSAGQRVYGYTF. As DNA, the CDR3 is TGCAGTGCCGGACAGCGCGTCTATGGCTACACCTTC.